This T cell receptor beta chain was documented in a study of blood T cell repertoires in COVID-19 (TCRdb year 2020). With regard to the full study: For ImmuneRACE Cohort 3, a participant was defined as recovered based on two consecutive negative NP/OP PCR tests, clearance by a healthcare professional, or resolution of symptoms. The material from the prospective study consisted of cDNA or gDNA derived from T cells, B-cell-depleted T cells, or PBMCs. A freely available public database, intended as a resource for researchers studying the immune response to SARS-CoV-2, is where the repertoires were released. The sample metadata nearly always contained a de-identified subject ID, COVID-19 status, age in years and sex. Samples covering the acute and convalescent phases of COVID-19 were provided by collaborators in the United States, Italy and Spain. The samples were drawn from two sources: the first 160 participants of the ongoing ImmuneRACE study, and fewer than 1,500 subjects contributed by 6 global collaborators. Deeply sampled blood TCRbeta repertoires from subjects exposed to, actively infected with, or recovered from COVID-19 were included in the dataset. Where available, HLA class I and class II types were obtained from metadata supplied by the sample provider rather than from assay-based typing. Overall study outcomes, separate from this receptor: The quantity of clinical and demographic metadata differed by source and by participant and was supplied without curation.

A note on this clone: The specificity of this receptor is unknown. No base quality information exists; no much larger clone differs at one position.

TCRbeta CDR3 regions were amplified from genomic DNA using the immunoSEQ Assay, a bias-controlled multiplex PCR. Per the original workflow: The number of nucleated cells in each sample was estimated by amplification of reference gene primers within the assay. To quantify the absolute abundance of each unique TCRbeta CDR3 rearrangement, sequence reads were collapsed and filtered. Productive Simpson clonality was computed per sample as the square root of Simpson's diversity index over productive rearrangements. TCRdb mirrors the immuneACCESS table, restricted to in-frame sequences. Some clones are absent from its copies; in checked studies, under half trace to an unresolved V gene, and the reason for the others is unknown. V, J and clone size are those of that table, while D and trimming were read from the DNA. This sample has more than 200,000 clones in its table, and around 90% of those were observed once. More than 7% of the sample rests with the top ten.

The junction carries 10 bases between V and J, which are trimmed by 3 bases and 2 bases respectively. CDR1 and CDR2 (LNHDA, SQIVND) derive from the germline V gene (reference sequence). Including cysteine and phenylalanine, the CDR3 has 14 amino acids. The read is trimmed to its CDR3 DNA, 42 bases read in frame from base 1. Participants in the prospective study were enrolled through a virtual design, were aged roughly 18 to 90 years, and lived in about two dozen United States geographic areas. In the prospective study, cohorts were assigned on the basis of participant-reported clinical history obtained from a screening survey and a study questionnaire. Mobile phlebotomists in the prospective study collected whole blood, serum and a nasopharyngeal or oropharyngeal swab from every participant. Additional blood draws and questionnaires over an approximately 2-month period could optionally be provided by prospective study participants. Blood samples from the prospective study were shipped frozen or at room temperature prior to DNA extraction.

Source material: PBMCs or T cells enriched from blood (not recorded which). The clonotype originates from a man aged 25-40 years in a cohort exposed to, infected with or recovered from COVID-19 (not recorded which). Recombination joined TRBV19 with TRBJ2-5; possibly the D gene is TRBD1, per 6 matching bases. The CDR3 corresponds to CASSIGTPQETQYF. The nucleotide sequence is given as TGTGCCAGTAGTATCGGGACACCTCAAGAGACCCAGTACTTC. The full variable domain, completed from the reference TRBV19 and TRBJ2-5 proteins outside the CDR3, reads DGGITQSPKYLFRKEGQNVTLSCEQNLNHDAMYWYRQDPGQGLRLIYYSQIVNDFQKGDIAEGYSVSREKKESFPLTVTSAQKNPTAFYLCASSIGTPQETQYFGPGTRLLVL.